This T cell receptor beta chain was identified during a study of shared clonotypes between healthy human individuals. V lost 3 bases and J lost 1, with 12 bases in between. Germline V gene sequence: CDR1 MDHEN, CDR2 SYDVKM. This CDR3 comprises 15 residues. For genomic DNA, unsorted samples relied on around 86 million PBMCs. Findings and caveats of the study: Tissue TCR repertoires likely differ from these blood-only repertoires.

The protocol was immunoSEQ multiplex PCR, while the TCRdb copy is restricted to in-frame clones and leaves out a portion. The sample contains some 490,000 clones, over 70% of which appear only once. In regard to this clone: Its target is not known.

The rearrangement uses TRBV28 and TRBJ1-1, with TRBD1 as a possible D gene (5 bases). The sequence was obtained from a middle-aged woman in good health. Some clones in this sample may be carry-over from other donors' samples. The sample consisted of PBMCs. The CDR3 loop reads CASSFGGGSNTEAFF. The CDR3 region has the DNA TGTGCCAGCAGTTTTGGGGGGGGATCGAACACTGAAGCTTTCTTT.